This paragraph reports one T cell receptor beta chain. There is no known antigen for this receptor. Base-call qualities are not available, and no considerably larger clone is one nucleotide away. Library preparation employed PCR. The sample was run on an Illumina HiSeq 2500. To normalize quantification of the TCRbeta repertoire, the TCR libraries were built with molecular barcoding that relied on unique molecular identifiers. TCRdb reworked the public reads: Q25 trimming with fastp, MiXCR clone assembly, productive beta chains retained. Rows are combined by CDR3 protein, so each entry shows the most common genes and DNA. This sample has about 400,000 distinct CDR3 sequences in its table, and roughly 22% of those were observed once. In total, the top ten clones hold about 3.8% of the sample. CDR1 and CDR2, per the germline V gene, are SQVTM and ANQGSEA. The V end loses 7 bases and the J end loses 2 bases, and a stretch of 10 bases separates them. The CDR3 numbers 12 residues from cysteine through phenylalanine. This entry keeps only the CDR3 DNA: 36 bases, framed from base 1.

The entry originates in a study of T-cell reconstitution after alpha-beta-depleted transplantation in children (dated by TCRdb to the mid-2010s). In terms of the full investigation: Using TCR repertoire profiling, the study followed T-cell immune reconstitution in a quantitative way in children after TCRalphabeta/CD19-depleted allogeneic hematopoietic cell transplantation.

The sequence joins TRBV29-1 to TRBJ2-3; perhaps TRBD1 is the D gene, with 5 bases matching. Sequences were derived from PBMCs from the stem cell graft donor, sampled from the stem cell graft. The TCR originated in a human donor who donated a stem cell graft to a child with acute myeloid leukemia. The CDR3 loop reads CSDRRNTDTQYF. The nucleotides are TGCAGCGACAGGAGAAACACAGATACGCAGTATTTT.